This T cell receptor beta chain was sequenced during a study of CD8 T cells in Susac syndrome. General observations from the study: The relatively small number of individuals in the TCR sequencing and HLA analysis was acknowledged by the study.

With respect to this clonotype: What it binds is unknown.

RNA, at 0.5 to 1 ug, was reverse transcribed with random hexamers. Multiplex immunoSEQ PCR targeted 54 Vbeta and 13 Jbeta TCR beta segments. TCRdb fed the immunoSEQ multiplex PCR reads into MiXCR, producing one record per CDR3 protein. The sample yields about 250,000 distinct CDR3 sequences, roughly 95% seen once. TCR beta sequencing covered blood CD8+ and CD4+ T cells. The authors negatively isolated CD8+ and CD4+ T cells and FACS-enriched TEMRA cells. This CDR3 region has 16 residues. V was pared by 5 bases and J by 9 bases, with 10 bases of the junction left unmatched. CDR1 SGHVS and CDR2 FQNEAQ come from the germline V gene.

The chain links TRBV7-8 to TRBJ2-1, with 13 bases identical to TRBD2. This receptor was identified in a human donor with multiple sclerosis. Sequenced material: CD4+ T cells from PBMCs. The CDR3 DNA reads TGTGCCAGCAGCCAAGGACTAGCGGGGGCCGGGGGTGAGCAGTTCTTC. Its translation is CASSQGLAGAGGEQFF.